Shown below are 17 T cell receptor beta chains from a single sample sequenced in a study of blood T cell repertoires in COVID-19. Sequencing was performed with immunoSEQ multiplex PCR; in TCRdb, only in-frame clones are kept and a portion is missing. The sample lists about 140,000 clones, 60% to 85% occurring once. Source material: peripheral blood. The receptors here all came from a woman older than 75 with active or convalescent COVID-19.

The chain has TRBV3-1 (or the pseudogene TRBV3-2) and TRBJ1-2; the match to TRBD1 covers 10 bases. CDR3 length: 13 residues. Per the germline V gene, CDR1 is LGHDT and CDR2 is YNNKEL (reference sequence). V trimming: 4 bases; J trimming: 13 bases; junction bases outside the gene matches: 9. The CDR3 sequence is CASSPFGTGVGTF. DNA for the CDR3: TGTGCCAGCAGCCCGTTCGGGACAGGGGTCGGCACCTTC.

This chain uses TRBV25-1 with TRBJ1-5, with TRBD1 as a possible D gene (5 bases). This CDR3 region has 13 residues. Germline V gene data show CDR1 as MGHDK and CDR2 as SYGVNS. V was trimmed by 7 bases and J by 7 bases, leaving 14 bases between them. The CDR3 reads CASNGGVGQPQHF. The CDR3 DNA reads TGTGCCAGCAACGGAGGGGTCGGGCAGCCCCAGCATTTT. The variable domain in full, with the rest retrieved from reference TRBV25-1 and TRBJ1-5, is EADIYQTPRYLVIGTGKKITLECSQTMGHDKMYWYQQDPGMELHLIHYSYGVNSTEKGDLSSESTVSRIRTEHFPLTLESARPSHTSQYLCASNGGVGQPQHFGDGTRLSIL.

This sequence joins TRBV5-4 and TRBJ2-5; maybe TRBD1 (6 bases). The V end was cut by 4 bases, the J end by 5 bases, with 12 bases between. Germline values: CDR1 SGHNT, CDR2 YYREEE (reference sequence). The CDR3 has 13 residues. The CDR3 is CASSDTGWETQYF. CDR3 coding DNA: TGTGCCAGCAGCGATACAGGGTGGGAGACCCAGTACTTC.

The table lists this clone with a few counts. The rearrangement links TRBV7-2 to TRBJ2-1; the D gene is possibly TRBD1 (5 bases). The CDR3 spans 14 residues. V was shortened by 4 bases and J by 9 bases, with 16 bases between the two germline ends. The germline V gene has CDR1 SGHTA and CDR2 FQGNSA. This CDR3 is CASSSVDREFEQFF. CDR3 in DNA: TGTGCCAGCAGCTCCGTAGACAGAGAGTTTGAGCAGTTCTTC.

The J gene is TRBJ1-1, the V gene TRBV7-9; 11 nucleotides match TRBD1. The germline CDR1 and CDR2 sequences are SEHNR and FQNEAQ (reference sequence). The CDR3 runs 14 residues. With V trimmed by 4 bases and J by 4 bases, 2 bases remained unmatched. CDR3 nucleotides: TGTGCCAGCAGCTCCGGGACAGGGGGCACTGAAGCTTTCTTT. Translating it yields CASSSGTGGTEAFF.

Here the CDR3 DNA reads TGTGCCAGCAGTGAAGGTCGGGGGGCGAATTCACCCCTCCACTTT. It yields the protein CASSEGRGANSPLHF. This chain joins TRBV2 and TRBJ1-6; D perhaps matches TRBD1 (6 bases). The CDR3 extends over 15 amino acids. CDR1 SNHLY and CDR2 FYNNEI come from the germline V gene. Trimming removed 1 base from V and 7 bases from J, with 11 bases in between.

The V call is TRBV6-5, the J call TRBJ2-7; possible D gene TRBD1, 6 bases. V dropped 10 bases and J dropped 4 bases, with 20 bases sitting between them. The V gene's germline CDR1 is MNHEY and CDR2 SVGAGI. The CDR3 is 14 amino acids. CDR3 region: CATQKSTGGYEQYF. For the CDR3, the DNA is TGTGCCACCCAAAAATCGACAGGAGGATACGAGCAGTACTTC.

The rearrangement links TRBV11-2 to TRBJ1-6, with D tentatively TRBD1 (6 bases). The germline V gene has CDR1 SGHAT and CDR2 FQNNGV. Trimming cost V 5 bases and J 6 bases, with 14 bases left between them. There are 15 residues in the CDR3. The CDR3 nucleotides are TGTGCCAGCAGCCAGGGGAAACAGATTAATTCACCCCTCCACTTT. Translated: CASSQGKQINSPLHF.

The V and J genes are TRBV12-2 and TRBJ2-3; TRBD2, the table's D call, lacks a check against the DNA. TRBV12-2 corresponds to a pseudogene. The CDR3 runs 20 residues. The CDR3 DNA follows: TGTGCAAGTCGCTTAGGACGGACTAGCGGGGGGGCCGCGAGCACAGATACGCAGTATTTT. Its protein is CASRLGRTSGGAASTDTQYF.

The genes are TRBV15 and TRBJ2-7; the match to TRBD1 covers 9 bases. Germline V gene lookup returns CDR1 LNHNV and CDR2 YYDKDF (reference sequence). The CDR3 is 15 residues long. J was trimmed by 6 bases and V by 4 bases; bases with no gene match: 10. The chain's CDR3 is CATSTEPGQGIEQYF. The CDR3 bases are TGTGCCACCAGCACAGAACCGGGACAGGGTATCGAGCAGTACTTC.

This sequence joins TRBV7-8 and TRBJ1-1, with TRBD1 identical over 9 bases. The trim removed 7 bases at V and 4 bases at J, leaving 7 bases unmatched. The length of the CDR3 is 14 residues. CDR1 is SGHVS and CDR2 is FQNEAQ in the germline V gene. This CDR3 is CASTGNRGLTEAFF. DNA of the CDR3: TGTGCCAGCACGGGTAACAGGGGGCTCACTGAAGCTTTCTTT.

The chain combines TRBV4-1 with TRBJ1-4, with D hard to call. Germline V lookup: CDR1 MGHRA, CDR2 YSYEKL. This CDR3 is 15 amino acids long. V was clipped by 2 bases and J by 8 bases, with 15 bases between them. CDR3 DNA: TGCGCCAGCAGCCAACCGGCAGGTTTTTTGGAAAAACTGTTTTTT. Its protein product is CASSQPAGFLEKLFF.

Only a few counts were recorded for this clone. The J gene is TRBJ2-7, the V gene TRBV30; 12 bases match TRBD2. In germline, CDR1 is GTSNPN, CDR2 SVGIG (reference sequence). This CDR3 region has 16 residues. Trimming at V came to 2 bases and at J to 1 base, leaving 6 bases not matched to a gene. CDR3 protein: CAWSLRTSGESYEQYF. Written as DNA, the CDR3 is TGTGCCTGGAGTCTGCGGACTAGCGGGGAATCCTACGAGCAGTACTTC.

J is TRBJ2-3 and V is TRBV5-6; 9 bases line up with TRBD2. The CDR3 consists of 16 residues. Trimming removed 4 bases from V and 0 bases from J; junction bases left unmatched: 6. Germline V gene lookup returns CDR1 SGHDT and CDR2 YYEEEE. CDR3 amino acids: CASSIERGASTDTQYF. CDR3 DNA sequence: TGTGCCAGCAGCATAGAGCGGGGGGCTAGCACAGATACGCAGTATTTT.

This chain uses TRBV7-3 with TRBJ1-1, with TRBD1 identical over 8 bases. Looked up from germline, CDR1 is SGHTA and CDR2 is FQGTGA. V gave up 7 bases and J gave up 3 bases; unmatched junction bases: 13. The CDR3 sequence is 16 residues long. DNA of the CDR3: TGTGCCAGCATCGACCGTTTTAACAGGGGGGACACTGAAGCTTTCTTT. Translated: CASIDRFNRGDTEAFF. The complete variable domain, with remaining parts taken from reference TRBV7-3 and TRBJ1-1, reads GAGVSQTPSNKVTEKGKYVELRCDPISGHTALYWYRQSLGQGPEFLIYFQGTGAADDSGLPNDRFFAVRPEGSVSTLKIQRTERGDSAVYLCASIDRFNRGDTEAFFGQGTRLTVV.

The chain joins TRBV11-1 to TRBJ1-6; 8 positions agree with TRBD1. Germline V gene sequence: CDR1 SGHAT, CDR2 FQDESV (reference sequence). The CDR3 sequence is 14 residues long. J lost 14 bases, V lost 5 bases, and 11 bases had no gene match. The CDR3 nucleotides are TGTGCCAGCAGCCCCACAGACAGGGGCAGCTCCCTCCACTTT. This sequence encodes CASSPTDRGSSLHF.

A remark on this clone: The junction departs from germline at one end; a sequencing error may be responsible. The chain recombines TRBV5-4 with TRBJ2-3; D is tentatively TRBD1 or TRBD2 (5 bases each). The CDR3 contains 16 residues. The germline V gene has CDR1 SGHNT and CDR2 YYREEE (reference sequence). CDR3 sequence (DNA): TGTGCCAGCAACTTGAGGGGCCTAGTAGGCACAGATACGCAGTATTTT. Residues: CASNLRGLVGTDTQYF.